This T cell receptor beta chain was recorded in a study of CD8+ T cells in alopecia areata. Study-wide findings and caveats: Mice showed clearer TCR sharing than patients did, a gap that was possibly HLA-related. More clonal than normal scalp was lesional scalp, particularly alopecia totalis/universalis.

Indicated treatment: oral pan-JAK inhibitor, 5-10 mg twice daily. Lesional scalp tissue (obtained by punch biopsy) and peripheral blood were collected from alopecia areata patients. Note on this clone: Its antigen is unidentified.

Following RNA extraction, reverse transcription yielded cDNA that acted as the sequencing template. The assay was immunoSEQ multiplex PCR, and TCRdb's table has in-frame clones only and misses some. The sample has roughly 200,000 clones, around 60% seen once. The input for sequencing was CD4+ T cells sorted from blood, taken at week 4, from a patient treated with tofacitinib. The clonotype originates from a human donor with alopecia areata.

The CDR3 DNA follows: TGTGCCAGCAGCTTACAGGGGGTTTGGGACAATGAGCAGTTCTTC. Protein: CASSLQGVWDNEQFF. The chain recombines TRBV5-6 with TRBJ2-1; 8 bases line up with TRBD1. CDR3 length: 15 residues. V lost 2 bases and J lost 5; bases outside the gene matches: 6. The germline V gene encodes CDR1 SGHDT and CDR2 YYEEEE.